A few counts support the clone carrying this T cell receptor (beta chain). What it binds is unknown. PBMCs numbering at least 6 million were isolated per sample. Samples each had at least 5.5 micrograms of total RNA extracted. The CDR3 has 14 amino acids. V was trimmed by 0 bases and J by 8 bases, leaving 11 bases between them. Per the germline V gene, CDR1 is SGHNT and CDR2 is YENEEA. This sample was included in a study of blood T cells in healthy people across ages. Overall study results and limits: Older age coincided with a roughly linear decline in TCR beta diversity per million T cells.

Through a sample-barcoded 5' primer and a J-beta primer mix, a second PCR was run for roughly 6 to 12 cycles. Each CDR3 protein gets one entry after TCRdb re-called the 5' RACE reads with MiXCR. The sample records some 900,000 distinct CDR3 sequences, roughly 52% being singletons. The rearrangement joins TRBV11-3 to TRBJ2-1; no clear D gene. Material: blood. The TCR comes from a man in his thirties or forties in good health. CDR3 loop: CASSLEWSPYEQFF. CDR3 bases: TGTGCCAGCAGCTTAGAATGGAGCCCCTATGAGCAGTTCTTC.